This TCR beta chain was retrieved from a study of T cells in localized non-small cell lung cancer. Sequenced by immunoSEQ multiplex PCR; TCRdb stores in-frame clones only, minus some. The sample carries around 1,400 clones, around a fifth recorded once. This CDR3 has 15 amino acids. Germline CDR1 SGHNT, CDR2 YENEEA. V was cut by 1 base and J by 11 bases, with 21 bases left in between. The receptor was isolated from a woman aged 40-69 years with stage II lung adenocarcinoma. The chain joins TRBV11-3 to TRBJ2-7; D perhaps matches TRBD2 (5 bases). The input for sequencing was normal lung tissue next to the tumor, taken before any cancer treatment. The CDR3 region is CASSLVPAAPGSEYF. CDR3 nucleotide sequence: TGTGCCAGCAGCTTAGTTCCGGCGGCACCGGGGTCGGAGTACTTC.